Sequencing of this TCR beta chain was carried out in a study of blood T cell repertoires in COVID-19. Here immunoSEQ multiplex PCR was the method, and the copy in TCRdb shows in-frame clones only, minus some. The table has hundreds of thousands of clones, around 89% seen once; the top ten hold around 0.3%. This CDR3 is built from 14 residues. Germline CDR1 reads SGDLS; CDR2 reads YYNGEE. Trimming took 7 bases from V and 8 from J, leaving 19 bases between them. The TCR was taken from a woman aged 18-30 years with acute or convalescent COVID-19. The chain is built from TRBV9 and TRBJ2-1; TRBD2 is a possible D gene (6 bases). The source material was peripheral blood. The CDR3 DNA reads TGTGCCAGCTCCTGGGGGGTTAGGGTGGATGAGCAGTTCTTC. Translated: CASSWGVRVDEQFF.